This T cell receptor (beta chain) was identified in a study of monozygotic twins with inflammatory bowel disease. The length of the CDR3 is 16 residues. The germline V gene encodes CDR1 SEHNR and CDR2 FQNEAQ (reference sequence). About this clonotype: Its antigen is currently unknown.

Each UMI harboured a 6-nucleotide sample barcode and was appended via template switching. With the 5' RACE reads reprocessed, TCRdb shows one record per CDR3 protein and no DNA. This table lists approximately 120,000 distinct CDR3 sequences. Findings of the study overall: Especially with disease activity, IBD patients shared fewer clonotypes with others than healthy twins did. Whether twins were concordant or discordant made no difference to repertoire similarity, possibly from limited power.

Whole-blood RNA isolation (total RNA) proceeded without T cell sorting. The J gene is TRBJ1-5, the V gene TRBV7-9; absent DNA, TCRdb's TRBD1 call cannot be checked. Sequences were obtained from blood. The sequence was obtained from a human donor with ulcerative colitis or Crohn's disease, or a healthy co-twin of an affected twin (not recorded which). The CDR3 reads CASSLGTGSPNQPQHF.